This T cell receptor (beta chain) was profiled in a study of blood T cell repertoires in COVID-19. Overall study context: Samples of COVID-19 (acute and convalescent) were obtained from the United States, Italy and Spain. PBMCs, B-cell-depleted T cells, or T cells provided the cDNA or gDNA that made up the material.

The J segment lost 6 bases and the V segment lost 5 bases, leaving 3 bases of the junction unmatched. The V gene's germline CDR1 is MNHEY and CDR2 SVGEGT. The CDR3 sequence is 13 residues long. Some clones are missing from TCRdb's copy, which holds only in-frame ones; the method was immunoSEQ multiplex PCR. The data show 220,000 or so clones, around 90% seen once. This clone appeared a few times. Residents of 24 US areas, aged about 18 to 95 years, made up the participants. Assignments of participants to cohorts depended upon their own reported clinical history. This TCR came from a man in his thirties or forties who had been exposed to COVID-19. V usage is TRBV6-2 or TRBV6-3 and J usage is TRBJ2-1; 8 nucleotides align to TRBD2. Sequenced: PBMCs or T cells enriched from blood (not recorded which). The DNA for the CDR3 is TGTGCCAGCAGTACGACTAGCGTCAATGAGCAGTTCTTC. Amino acid sequence: CASSTTSVNEQFF.